Listed below are T cell receptor beta chains from one sample, sequenced in a study of CD8+ T cells in alopecia areata. This table comes from immunoSEQ multiplex PCR, and its TCRdb copy is limited to in-frame clones, with some not included. Among 50,000 to 70,000 clones listed, around 47% were seen once. The specimen sequenced was NKG2D-low CD8+ T cells sorted from blood. The receptors come from a human donor with alopecia areata. The conserved cysteine and the conserved F or W are not part of the CDR3 here. The order of the fields is V gene, CDR3 protein.

>TRBV30
AWSFGQGHQPQH
>TRBV13
ASSLGGRSEAF
>TRBV19
ASSPAGGSNTGELF
>TRBV11-2
ASSLVKYTEAF
>TRBV28
ASSTGSTVGELF
>TRBV6-4
ASSSGTGGINEQF
>TRBV7-2
ASKVAGSNEQF
>TRBV29-1
SVEAANTEAF
>TRBV2
ASKAVGGTKNIQY
>TRBV7-9
ASSGQGSYEQY
>TRBV27
ASREGQGPYEQY
>TRBV30
AWGEGNTEAF
>TRBV14
ACRWGEGSYEQY
>TRBV14
ASTLSPQETQY
>TRBV5-6
ASSLAGNTEAF
>TRBV7-2
ASSWTFGVSTDTQY
>TRBV7-9
ASRDGTVEQF
>TRBV7-9
ASSPIMSYEQY
>TRBV14
ASAPGGNTEAF
>TRBV25-1
ASSRSGTSYEQY
>TRBV14
ASSQEWTDEQY
>TRBV4-3
ASSQDRSSYNEQF
>TRBV29-1
SVVGANGYT
>TRBV13
ASSLSGTEAF
>TRBV4-1
ASSQGGWGENTGELF
>TRBV29-1
SVLGTGGNYEQF
>TRBV5-6
ASRNSRGRYTDTQY
>TRBV7-2
ASSFLAGSHQETQY
>TRBV19
ASSQGAFSFGYT
>TRBV9
ASSADLYEQY
>TRBV4-1
ASSQGPGLAPNPSNTGELF
>TRBV19
ASTPSGGPTYEQY
>TRBV27
ASSSGTSSSYEQY
>TRBV23-1
ASAPGVSNQPQH
>TRBV27
ASSFEGGEKLF
>TRBV11-2
ASSPKPYNQPQH
>TRBV29-1
SVLRGIEQY
>TRBV29-1
SVPKTGSYGYT
>TRBV7-9
ASSSRTGEAF
>TRBV13
ASIQRRGIQETQY
>TRBV23-1
ASSSRQSGSYEQY
>TRBV28
ASSPSTSTETQY
>TRBV5-1
ASSLVPREQF
>TRBV30
AWSFSLTSGSSNEQF
>TRBV7-9
ASSLEVRPYEQY
>TRBV6-6
ASSHDGRNQPQH
>TRBV6-5
ASSLGGNTEAF